These T cell receptor beta chains were read from a single sample in a study of cytomegalovirus exposure and HLA in healthy donors. Generated by immunoSEQ multiplex PCR, the TCRdb table keeps only in-frame clones and is missing some. The sample lists around 140,000 clones; approximately 80% were seen once. Sequenced input: PBMCs. The receptors derive from a young woman in good health and CMV-seropositive. The CDR3 runs from the conserved cysteine through the conserved F or W. A D gene is named only where the DNA matches it firmly. Part of the rows lack a size; the others show once, few, many or a class for expanded clones.

j_call,clone_size,d_call,v_call,cdr3_nt,cdr3_aa
TRBJ2-7,.,TRBD1,TRBV11-3,TGTGCCAGCAGCTCGAGACAGGGGGAAGAGGAGCAGTACTTC,CASSSRQGEEEQYF
TRBJ2-5,.,.,TRBV7-9,TGTGCCAGCAGCTTAGGAACGGGAATGGAGACCCAGTACTTC,CASSLGTGMETQYF
TRBJ1-2,.,TRBD1,TRBV28,TGTGCCAGCAGTTTGGACAGGGTGGATGGCTACACCTTC,CASSLDRVDGYTF
TRBJ1-2,.,.,TRBV6-1,TGTGCCAGCAGTGAAGGGGACAACTTGGGCTATGGCTACACCTTC,CASSEGDNLGYGYTF
TRBJ2-5,.,.,TRBV4-3,TGCGCCAGCAGCCAATGGGGGCGCAAAGAGACCCAGTACTTC,CASSQWGRKETQYF
TRBJ2-1,once,TRBD2,TRBV7-6,TGTGCCAGCAGCTTAGCGGGGGGGAAGGCCTACAATGAGCAGTTCTTC,CASSLAGGKAYNEQFF
TRBJ1-5,.,.,TRBV6-1,TGTGCCAGCAGTGAACCGCGGGGGGGGGCCCAGCATTTT,CASSEPRGGAQHF
TRBJ1-2,once,TRBD1,TRBV10-1,TGCGCCAGCAGTGAGAGCAGGGGGCAAGGCTACACCTTC,CASSESRGQGYTF
TRBJ2-2,.,.,TRBV5-1,TGCGCCAGCAGCCCGGGAGCGTTCACCGGGGAGCTGTTTTTT,CASSPGAFTGELFF
TRBJ1-1,few,.,TRBV13,TGTGCCAGCAGTCCTCACGGCGGAGGGGCCTACACTGAAGCTTTCTTT,CASSPHGGGAYTEAFF
TRBJ2-7,.,.,TRBV6-5,TGTGCCAGCAGTTATCGGACAGCGTCCTCCTACGAGCAGTACTTC,CASSYRTASSYEQYF
TRBJ1-3,.,.,TRBV6-1,TGTGCCAGCAACCGCGCTCTTAAGGGAAACACCATATATTTT,CASNRALKGNTIYF
TRBJ2-7,few,.,TRBV2,TGTGCCAGCAGTGGGGGTACTGGGAGGTCCTACGAGCAGTACTTC,CASSGGTGRSYEQYF
TRBJ1-1,few,.,TRBV5-6,TGTGCCAGCAGCTGGGGGCAGATGAACACTGAAGCTTTCTTT,CASSWGQMNTEAFF
TRBJ2-3,.,TRBD2,TRBV7-9,TGTGCCAGCAGCCCGGGGGGAGATACGCAGTATTTT,CASSPGGDTQYF
TRBJ1-6,.,.,TRBV4-3,TGCGCCAGCAGCCGAGAGGGCCCCTATAATTCACCCCTCCACTTT,CASSREGPYNSPLHF
TRBJ1-1,.,.,TRBV19,TGTGCCAGTAGTATAGTTTACAGGGAAGCTGAAGCTTTCTTT,CASSIVYREAEAFF
TRBJ1-5,.,.,TRBV27,TGTGCCAGCAGTTTTCGGGGGGGGGCTTGGGAGCCCCAGCATTTT,CASSFRGGAWEPQHF